The source of this TCR beta chain is a study of shared clonotypes between healthy human individuals. Study at large: Three plates each covered CD4 naive and memory; CD8 naive two, CD8 memory one.

Germline CDR1 reads MGHRA; CDR2 reads YSYEKL. V gave up 4 bases and J gave up 1 base; unmatched junction bases: 3. The length of the CDR3 is 16 residues. Per the original data handling: Filtering was not the same, since immunoSEQ gave junction-only sequences without quality scores. Produced via immunoSEQ multiplex PCR; TCRdb's table is partial and in-frame only. For V, J and clone size, that table is used; D and trimming come from the DNA. The table lists hundreds of thousands of clones, around 96% of them singletons. CD45RO-negative, CCR7-selected cells formed the naive CD8 fraction, which excluded terminally differentiated effector memory CD45RA+ cells. Caucasian adults living in Nashville, Tennessee, provided all samples.

Sequenced sample: naive CD8+ T cells sorted from blood. The V and J genes are TRBV4-1 and TRBJ1-5, with 11 bases aligning to TRBD1. The source of this sequence is a woman aged 25 to 45 in good health. In DNA, the CDR3 is TGCGCCAGCAGCCCACGGACAGGGGGCAGCAATCAGCCCCAGCATTTT. Translation gives CASSPRTGGSNQPQHF.